This passage covers 22 T cell receptor beta chains from one sample sequenced in a study of OX40 agonist ivuxolimab in advanced cancers. Sequencing used immunoSEQ multiplex PCR; TCRdb keeps in-frame clones, though not all of them. Among some 70,000 clones listed, more than 85% were seen once. This material consisted of CD4+ or CD8+ T cells sorted from blood, taken in a trial of the OX40 agonist ivuxolimab. Receptors originate from an adult with an advanced solid tumor such as melanoma, head and neck, liver or kidney cancer.

This clone was detected once. This chain links TRBV11-3 with TRBJ1-1; D remains unclear. Trimming shortened V by 3 bases and J by 7 bases, and 12 bases separated the two germline ends. CDR3 length: 13 amino acids. Per germline, CDR1 SGHNT and CDR2 YENEEA. In nucleotides, the CDR3 is TGTGCCAGCAGCTTGTCGTTTCTACTTGAAGCTTTCTTT. This codes for CASSLSFLLEAFF.

V is TRBV6-1 and J is TRBJ1-5, with a tentative D call TRBD1 (6 bases). The V end lost 5 bases, the J end lost 4 bases, and 15 bases lay between the germline ends. The CDR3 is 15 residues long. Germline V gene data show CDR1 as MNHNS and CDR2 as SASEGT. The chain's CDR3 is CASSPPGTTNQPQHF. The DNA of the CDR3 is TGTGCCAGCAGTCCCCCCGGGACAACGAATCAGCCCCAGCATTTT.

The chain combines TRBV10-3 with TRBJ1-6; D gene uncertain. V was shortened by 3 bases and J by 5 bases, with 11 bases between the two germline ends. CDR3 length equals 15 residues. CDR1 is ENHRY, CDR2 SYGVKD, per germline. The CDR3 sequence: CAISDPVANNSPLHF. DNA of the CDR3: TGTGCCATCAGTGACCCCGTGGCCAATAATTCACCCCTCCACTTT.

V usage is TRBV19 and J usage is TRBJ2-7; D may be TRBD1 (6 bases). Trimming took off 1 base at V and 3 bases at J, with 10 bases between the two ends. Per the germline V gene, CDR1 is LNHDA and CDR2 is SQIVND (reference sequence). The CDR3 length is 14 residues. Here the CDR3 reads CASSIVGTNYEQYF. The CDR3 DNA follows: TGTGCCAGTAGTATAGTCGGGACAAACTACGAGCAGTACTTC.

This chain uses TRBV30 with TRBJ1-6; 9 bases match TRBD1. V shed 2 bases and J 8 bases; nucleotides not matched to a gene: 4. Per the germline V gene, CDR1 is GTSNPN and CDR2 is SVGIG (reference sequence). The CDR3 is made up of 14 amino acids. The chain's CDR3 is CAWSRRDRDSPLHF. CDR3 coding DNA: TGTGCCTGGAGTCGCCGGGACAGGGATTCACCCCTCCACTTT.

This chain uses TRBV6-5 with TRBJ2-7; 7 bases line up with TRBD1. Germline V gene data show CDR1 as MNHEY and CDR2 as SVGAGI. Trimming cost V 7 bases and J 0 bases; bases outside gene matches: 3. The CDR3 extends over 13 amino acids. In DNA, the CDR3 is TGTGCCAGCATGGGACAGAACTCCTACGAGCAGTACTTC. It encodes CASMGQNSYEQYF.

The chain recombines TRBV30 with TRBJ1-2, with 11 bases identical to TRBD1. Trimming removed 1 base from V and 7 bases from J; junction bases left unmatched: 8. Germline V gene lookup returns CDR1 GTSNPN and CDR2 SVGIG (reference sequence). The CDR3 contains 15 residues. The CDR3 sequence: CAWSGDLGQGVGYTF. CDR3 sequence (DNA): TGTGCCTGGAGTGGAGACTTGGGACAGGGGGTTGGCTACACCTTC.

J is TRBJ2-7 and V is TRBV5-4; 12 bases are shared with TRBD2. The CDR3 length is 16 residues. Trimming took 0 bases from V and 1 from J; bases not matched to a gene: 2. Germline CDR1 is SGHNT and CDR2 is YYREEE (reference sequence). The chain's CDR3 is CASSLGGLAGSYEQYF. CDR3 sequence (DNA): TGTGCCAGCAGCTTGGGTGGACTAGCGGGATCCTACGAGCAGTACTTC.

In this sample, this clone turned up once. The V and J genes are TRBV19 and TRBJ1-2; weak D call: TRBD1 (5 bases). The CDR3 runs 12 residues. V gave up 10 bases and J gave up 8 bases, with 17 bases separating them. Germline CDR1 and CDR2: LNHDA and SQIVND (reference sequence). The CDR3 DNA reads as TGTGCCACCCGCGGGACTGAGTGGGGCTACACCTTC. It encodes CATRGTEWGYTF.

The chain carries TRBV7-2 and TRBJ1-2, with D perhaps TRBD1 (5 bases). The CDR3 contains 13 residues. CDR1 SGHTA and CDR2 FQGNSA come from the germline V gene. V dropped 6 bases and J dropped 5 bases, with 13 bases sitting between them. The CDR3 nucleotides read TGTGCCAGCAGACCAGGGTTTGGGTATGGCTACACCTTC. Its translation is CASRPGFGYGYTF. Looking up the rest from reference TRBV7-2 and TRBJ1-2 gives the full variable domain: GAGVSQSPSNKVTEKGKDVELRCDPISGHTALYWYRQSLGQGLEFLIYFQGNSAPDKSGLPSDRFSAERTGGSVSTLTIQRTQQEDSAVYLCASRPGFGYGYTFGSGTRLTVV.

This chain's CDR3 is CSVTGVNTEAFF. The CDR3 coding sequence is TGCAGCGTGACAGGGGTGAACACTGAAGCTTTCTTT. V gene TRBV29-1 combines with J gene TRBJ1-1, with 8 nucleotides matching TRBD1. Unmatched junction bases numbered 0, after V lost 6 bases and J lost 0 bases. The germline gives CDR1 SQVTM, CDR2 ANQGSEA. CDR3 length equals 12 residues.

The chain is built from TRBV18 and TRBJ1-1; D is uncertain. This CDR3 has 13 amino acids. The germline CDR1 and CDR2 sequences are KGHSH and LQKENI. V lost 6 bases to trimming and J lost 0 bases, with 8 bases between them. CDR3 DNA sequence: TGTGCCAGCTCCCTCAGCATGAACACTGAAGCTTTCTTT. This encodes CASSLSMNTEAFF.

This chain uses TRBV11-2 with TRBJ1-3, with TRBD1 identical over 7 bases. V gave up 4 bases and J gave up 4 bases; unmatched junction bases: 4. The CDR3 loop spans 14 amino acids. CDR1 SGHAT and CDR2 FQNNGV come from the germline V gene. CDR3: CASSSDRRGNTIYF. DNA for the CDR3: TGTGCCAGCAGCTCGGACAGGCGAGGAAACACCATATATTTT.

V is TRBV28 and J is TRBJ1-5; 8 bases line up with TRBD1. Germline V lookup: CDR1 MDHEN, CDR2 SYDVKM. The CDR3 length is 15 residues. The trim removed 5 bases at V and 11 bases at J, leaving 14 bases unmatched. The CDR3 DNA reads as TGTGCCAGCAGTGGCTCCGGGGACAGGCATCGTTCCCAGCATTTT. Encoded protein: CASSGSGDRHRSQHF.

The CDR3 sequence: CASSLNSGNTIYF. CDR3 sequence (DNA): TGTGCCAGCAGCTTAAACTCTGGAAACACCATATATTTT. The V gene is TRBV5-4, the J gene TRBJ1-3; no clear D. CDR1 and CDR2 from the germline V gene are SGHNT and YYREEE (reference sequence). Trimming shortened V by 2 bases and J by 0 bases, and 3 bases separated the two germline ends. The CDR3 contains 13 residues.

The CDR3 DNA reads as TGTGCCAGTAGTAGGGCCGGGACAACTTACGAGCAGTACTTC. This translates into CASSRAGTTYEQYF. This chain joins TRBV19 and TRBJ2-5; a possible D gene is TRBD1 (6 bases). TRBJ2-7 explains the end of the DNA better; the J call may be wrong. Germline CDR1 reads LNHDA; CDR2 reads SQIVND (reference sequence). The CDR3 is made up of 14 amino acids.

The V and J genes are TRBV29-1 and TRBJ1-1; 7 positions match TRBD1. The CDR3 runs 15 residues. J lost 1 base, V lost 2 bases, and 7 bases had no gene match. CDR1 SQVTM and CDR2 ANQGSEA come from the germline V gene. CDR3 nucleotide sequence: TGCAGCGTTGAACCGGGACAGTGGGGGAACACTGAAGCTTTCTTT. This sequence encodes CSVEPGQWGNTEAFF.

CDR3 sequence: CASSPRLKGPQHF. The CDR3 DNA reads TGTGCCAGCTCACCACGGCTTAAGGGACCCCAGCATTTT. This rearrangement joins TRBV18 to TRBJ1-5; D unclear. This CDR3 is built from 13 residues. Germline lookup yields CDR1 KGHSH and CDR2 LQKENI. The germline V and J ends were trimmed by 1 base and 10 bases, with 11 bases remaining between them.

This clone was seen just once. The J gene is TRBJ2-7, the V gene TRBV29-1; 7 positions match TRBD1. From germline, CDR1 is SQVTM and CDR2 ANQGSEA. The junction had 2 bases not matched to a gene; V was cut back by 5 bases and J by 1 base. The CDR3 covers 12 residues. The CDR3 here is CSVKGASYEQYF. The CDR3 region has the DNA TGCAGCGTTAAGGGGGCATCCTACGAGCAGTACTTC.

The V call is TRBV6-1, the J call TRBJ1-2; maybe TRBD1 (6 bases). V was clipped by 4 bases and J by 7 bases, with 16 bases between them. The CDR3 is 14 amino acids. In germline, CDR1 is MNHNS, CDR2 SASEGT. This chain's CDR3 is CASSAIGQHSGYTF. The CDR3 DNA reads TGTGCCAGCAGTGCCATTGGACAGCACTCTGGCTACACCTTC.

Here the CDR3 reads CASNFRGYGYTF. The DNA for the CDR3 is TGTGCCAGCAATTTCAGGGGATATGGCTACACCTTC. V and J are TRBV28 and TRBJ1-2; D is perhaps TRBD1 (6 bases). CDR1 is MDHEN, CDR2 SYDVKM, per germline. The CDR3 contains 12 residues. The germline V and J ends were trimmed by 7 bases and 5 bases, with 11 bases remaining between them.

This clone was seen a single time. This chain uses TRBV10-3 with TRBJ2-7; 9 positions agree with TRBD2. The length of the CDR3 is 16 residues. CDR1 and CDR2 (germline): ENHRY, SYGVKD. With 0 bases clipped from V and 4 bases from J, the junction kept 7 bases outside the gene matches. The CDR3 loop is CAISESGAGGVYEQYF. The CDR3 DNA follows: TGTGCCATCAGTGAGTCTGGAGCGGGGGGAGTTTACGAGCAGTACTTC.